Included here is one T cell receptor (beta chain) sequence, with context. The sample belongs to a study of identical twins. Donors uniformly comprised healthy Caucasians. Template switching (which added a universal primer site) was used, and cDNA carried unique molecular identifiers. TCRdb reprocessed the 5' RACE reads via MiXCR and lists one record per CDR3 protein. The sample lists roughly 690,000 distinct CDR3 sequences, 20% to 25% occurring once. The CDR3 totals 14 residues. Trimming removed 5 bases from V and 1 base from J, with 6 bases in between. Germline V gene data show CDR1 as MNHNS and CDR2 as SASEGT. The same specimen was also included in a second study, on T cells expressing NK-cell markers.

The specimen sequenced was PBMCs. The chain uses TRBV6-1 and TRBJ2-6; no clear D. The receptor was isolated from a woman between 18 and 29 years old in good health. CDR3 residues: CASSRISGANVLTF. The CDR3 DNA reads TGTGCCAGCAGTAGGATTTCTGGGGCCAACGTCCTGACTTTC.